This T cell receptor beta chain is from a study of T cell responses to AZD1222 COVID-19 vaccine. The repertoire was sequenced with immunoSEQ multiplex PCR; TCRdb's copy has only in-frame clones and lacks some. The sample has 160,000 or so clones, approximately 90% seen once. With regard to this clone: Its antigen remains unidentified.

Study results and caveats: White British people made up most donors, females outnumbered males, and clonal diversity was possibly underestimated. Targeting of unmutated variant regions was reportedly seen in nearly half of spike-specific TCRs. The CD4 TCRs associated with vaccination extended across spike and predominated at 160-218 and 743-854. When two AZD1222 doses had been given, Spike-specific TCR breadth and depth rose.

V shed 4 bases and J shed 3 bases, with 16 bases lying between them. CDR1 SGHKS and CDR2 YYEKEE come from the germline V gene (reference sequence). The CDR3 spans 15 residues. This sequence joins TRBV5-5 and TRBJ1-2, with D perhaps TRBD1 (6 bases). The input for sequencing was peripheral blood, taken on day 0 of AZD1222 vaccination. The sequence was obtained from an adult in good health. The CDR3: CASSPIPGGHYGYTF. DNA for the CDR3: TGTGCCAGCAGCCCTATACCGGGGGGCCACTATGGCTACACCTTC.